These 11 T cell receptor beta chains were all obtained from the same sample, sequenced in a study of cytomegalovirus exposure and HLA in healthy donors. The repertoire was sequenced with immunoSEQ multiplex PCR; TCRdb's copy has only in-frame clones and lacks some. This sample has around 60,000 clones, with almost 97% found just once. The sample taken for sequencing was PBMCs. These receptors came from a woman aged 18 to 35 in good health and CMV-seronegative.

The V and J genes are TRBV19 and TRBJ1-3; the D is unclear. This CDR3 region has 10 residues. V was pared by 11 bases and J by 3 bases, with 5 bases between. Per germline, CDR1 LNHDA and CDR2 SQIVND (reference sequence). The CDR3 DNA is TGTGCCGACTATGGAAACACCATATATTTT. It codes for CADYGNTIYF.

V and J are TRBV4-3 and TRBJ2-5, with TRBD1 matching over 9 bases. The end of the DNA aligns better with TRBJ2-7, so the J call may be wrong. This CDR3 contains 15 residues. Germline V CDR1 and CDR2: LGHNA, YSLEER. The CDR3 DNA reads as TGCGCCAGCAGCCCTAGGGGACAGGGTCCCTACGAGCAGTACTTC. Amino acids: CASSPRGQGPYEQYF.

V is TRBV4-1 and J is TRBJ2-7, with 9 bases fitting TRBD1. CDR1 and CDR2 from the germline V gene are MGHRA and YSYEKL. This CDR3 comprises 15 residues. V lost 3 bases to trimming and J lost 3 bases; unmatched junction nucleotides: 6. CDR3 sequence (DNA): TGCGCCAGCAGCCAGGGACAGGGACTCATCTACGAGCAGTACTTC. This encodes CASSQGQGLIYEQYF.

V is TRBV5-1 and J is TRBJ1-1; tentatively, D is TRBD1 (6 bases). The V gene lost 0 bases and the J gene lost 1 base, with 7 bases spanning the gap. CDR1 is SGHRS, CDR2 YFSETQ, per germline. CDR3 length: 14 amino acids. DNA of the CDR3: TGCGCCAGCAGCTTGGGGGGACAGAACACTGAAGCTTTCTTT. Translation: CASSLGGQNTEAFF. Combining the CDR3 with reference TRBV5-1 and TRBJ1-1 gives the whole variable domain KAGVTQTPRYLIKTRGQQVTLSCSPISGHRSVSWYQQTPGQGLQFLFEYFSETQRNKGNFPGRFSGRQFSNSRSEMNVSTLELGDSALYLCASSLGGQNTEAFFGQGTRLTVV.

The chain's CDR3 is CASGPGRVRTPDYEQYF. DNA for the CDR3: TGTGCTAGTGGTCCCGGGCGGGTCCGCACGCCCGACTACGAGCAGTACTTC. This sequence joins TRBV12-5 and TRBJ2-7; D might be TRBD2 (5 bases). V lost 5 bases and J lost 3, with 23 bases in between. The CDR3 contains 17 residues. Germline assignment: CDR1 LGHNT and CDR2 FRNRAP.

The chain uses TRBV27 and TRBJ2-7, with 9 bases matching TRBD1. J lost 1 base, V lost 5 bases, and 3 bases had no gene match. CDR3 length: 14 residues. From germline, CDR1 is MNHEY and CDR2 SMNVEV (reference sequence). The CDR3 DNA reads as TGTGCCAGCAGTCGACAGGGGGGGTCCTACGAGCAGTACTTC. The encoded protein is CASSRQGGSYEQYF.

CDR3 in amino acids: CASSYSGGWGTDTQYF. In nucleotides, the CDR3 is TGTGCCAGCAGTTACTCGGGGGGATGGGGCACAGATACGCAGTATTTT. The genes are TRBV6-6 and TRBJ2-3; possibly TRBD2 for D (6 bases). V was clipped by 0 bases and J by 1 base, with 11 bases between them. Looked up from germline, CDR1 is MNHNY and CDR2 is SVGAGI (reference sequence). The CDR3 consists of 16 residues.

The rearrangement uses TRBV19 and TRBJ1-1; D may be TRBD1 (6 bases). The CDR3 length is 14 residues. Germline V gene sequence: CDR1 LNHDA, CDR2 SQIVND (reference sequence). V was trimmed by 1 base and J by 3 bases, leaving 9 bases between them. CDR3 sequence reads: CASSIAGTHTEAFF. DNA of the CDR3: TGTGCCAGTAGTATAGCAGGGACACACACTGAAGCTTTCTTT. The full variable domain, rest sourced from reference TRBV19 and TRBJ1-1, is DGGITQSPKYLFRKEGQNVTLSCEQNLNHDAMYWYRQDPGQGLRLIYYSQIVNDFQKGDIAEGYSVSREKKESFPLTVTSAQKNPTAFYLCASSIAGTHTEAFFGQGTRLTVV.

CDR3 amino acids: CASTGGGGNTGELFF. As DNA, the CDR3 is TGTGCCAGTACCGGTGGGGGCGGGAACACCGGGGAGCTGTTTTTT. This sequence joins TRBV19 and TRBJ2-2, with a tentative D call TRBD1 (6 bases). With 7 bases removed from V and 1 base from J, the gap between germline ends came to 13 bases. This CDR3 spans 15 amino acids. Germline V gene sequence: CDR1 LNHDA, CDR2 SQIVND (reference sequence).

The chain joins TRBV29-1 to TRBJ1-2, with TRBD1 matching over 8 bases. The junction had 10 bases not matched to a gene; V was cut back by 4 bases and J by 3 bases. CDR1 SQVTM and CDR2 ANQGSEA come from the germline V gene. The CDR3 sequence is 15 residues long. This chain's CDR3 is CSVGEGQGAHYGYTF. The DNA of the CDR3 is TGCAGCGTTGGCGAAGGCCAGGGGGCCCACTATGGCTACACCTTC.

This chain joins TRBV9 and TRBJ2-7; D might be TRBD2 (5 bases). Trimming pared 4 bases from V and 3 bases from J, leaving 23 bases between. This CDR3 has 17 amino acids. Germline values: CDR1 SGDLS, CDR2 YYNGEE. Written as DNA, the CDR3 is TGTGCCAGCAGCCAAGGTGCGGGCCTCAGCCGGAGCTACGAGCAGTACTTC. It codes for CASSQGAGLSRSYEQYF.